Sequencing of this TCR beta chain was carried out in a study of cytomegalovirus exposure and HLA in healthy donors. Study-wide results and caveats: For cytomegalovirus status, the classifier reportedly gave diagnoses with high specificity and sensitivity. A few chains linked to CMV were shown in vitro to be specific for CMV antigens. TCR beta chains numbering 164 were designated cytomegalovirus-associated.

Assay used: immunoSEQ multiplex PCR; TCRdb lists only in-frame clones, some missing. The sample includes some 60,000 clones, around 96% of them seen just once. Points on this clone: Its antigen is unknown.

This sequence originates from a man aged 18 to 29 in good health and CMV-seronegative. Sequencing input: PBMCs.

The CDR3 coding sequence is TGTGCCAGCAGCGTCCGTAGCGGAGGCACAGATACGCAGTATTTT. Its protein is CASSVRSGGTDTQYF. The chain combines TRBV9 with TRBJ2-3; D perhaps matches TRBD2 (6 bases). V was pared by 2 bases and J by 1 base, with 11 bases between. Per the germline V gene, CDR1 is SGDLS and CDR2 is YYNGEE. This CDR3 is built from 15 residues. The full variable domain, with the rest looked up from reference TRBV9 and TRBJ2-3, is DSGVTQTPKHLITATGQRVTLRCSPRSGDLSVYWYQQSLDQGLQFLIQYYNGEERAKGNILERFSAQQFPDLHSELNLSSLELGDSALYFCASSVRSGGTDTQYFGPGTRLTVL.